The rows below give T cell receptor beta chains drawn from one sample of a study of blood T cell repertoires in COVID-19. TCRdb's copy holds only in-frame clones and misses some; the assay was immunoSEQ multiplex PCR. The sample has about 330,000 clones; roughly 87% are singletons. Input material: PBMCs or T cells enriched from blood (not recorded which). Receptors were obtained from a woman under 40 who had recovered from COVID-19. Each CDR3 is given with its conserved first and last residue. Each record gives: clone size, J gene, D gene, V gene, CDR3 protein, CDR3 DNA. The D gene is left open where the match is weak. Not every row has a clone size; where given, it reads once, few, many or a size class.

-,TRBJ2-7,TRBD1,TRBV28,CASSHWDRAGERYEQYF,TGTGCCAGCAGTCACTGGGACAGGGCCGGGGAACGTTACGAGCAGTACTTC
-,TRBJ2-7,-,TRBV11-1,CASSLWEGVDEQYF,TGTGCCAGCAGCTTATGGGAGGGGGTCGACGAGCAGTACTTC
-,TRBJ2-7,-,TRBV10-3,CAISESNAGSNYEQYF,TGTGCCATCAGTGAGTCGAATGCAGGGTCGAACTACGAGCAGTACTTC
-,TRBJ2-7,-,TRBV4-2,CASSQGTHSYEQYF,TGTGCCAGCAGCCAAGGGACTCACTCCTACGAGCAGTACTTC
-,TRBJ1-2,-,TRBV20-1,CSASDSYGYTF,TGCAGTGCGTCGGACAGCTATGGCTACACCTTC
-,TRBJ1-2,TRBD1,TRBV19,CASRRGQLNYGYTF,TGTGCCAGTAGGAGGGGACAGCTGAACTATGGCTACACCTTC
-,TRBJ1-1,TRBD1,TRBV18,CASSPMAGQPLNTEAFF,TGTGCCAGCTCACCCATGGCGGGACAGCCTTTGAACACTGAAGCTTTCTTT
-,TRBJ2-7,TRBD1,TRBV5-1,CASSLPGTGRNEQYF,TGCGCCAGCAGCCTCCCTGGGACAGGTCGCAACGAGCAGTACTTC
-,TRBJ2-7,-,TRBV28,CATGYSSYEQYF,TGTGCCACAGGCTACAGCTCCTACGAGCAGTACTTC
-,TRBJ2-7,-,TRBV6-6,CASSYATDYEQYF,TGTGCCAGCAGTTACGCGACAGACTACGAGCAGTACTTC
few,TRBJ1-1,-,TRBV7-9,CASSLAGGGNTEAFF,TGTGCCAGCAGCTTAGCGGGAGGGGGGAACACTGAAGCTTTCTTT
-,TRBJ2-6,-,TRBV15,CATRGRNTGANVLTF,TGTGCCACCAGGGGCAGAAACACTGGGGCCAACGTCCTGACTTTC
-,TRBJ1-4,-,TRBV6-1,CASSEPGQGESEKLFF,TGTGCCAGCAGTGAACCGGGACAAGGGGAGAGTGAAAAACTGTTTTTT
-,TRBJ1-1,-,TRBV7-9,CASSFPGEGRLEAFF,TGTGCCAGCAGCTTCCCGGGGGAAGGTCGGCTTGAGGCTTTCTTT
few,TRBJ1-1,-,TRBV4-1,CASSPSDRMNTEAFF,TGCGCCAGCAGCCCATCAGACAGAATGAACACTGAAGCTTTCTTT
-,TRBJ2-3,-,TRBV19,CASGQLETDTQYF,TGTGCCAGTGGACAGCTTGAGACAGATACGCAGTATTTT
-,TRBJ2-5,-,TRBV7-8,CASSFRETQYF,TGTGCCAGCAGCTTTCGAGAGACCCAGTACTTC
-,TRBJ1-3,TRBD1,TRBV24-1,CATSPSGGRNTIYF,TGTGCCACCAGCCCGTCAGGGGGTAGAAACACCATATATTTT
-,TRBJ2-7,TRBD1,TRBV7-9,CASSLAKTGRMDEQYF,TGTGCCAGCAGCTTGGCAAAGACAGGGCGGATGGACGAGCAGTACTTC
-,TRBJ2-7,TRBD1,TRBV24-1,CATSDTGTGGEQYF,TGTGCCACCAGTGATACCGGGACAGGGGGCGAGCAGTACTTC
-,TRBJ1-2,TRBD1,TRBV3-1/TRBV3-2,CASSQDPGTGYGYTF,TGTGCCAGCAGCCAAGATCCTGGGACAGGGTATGGCTACACCTTC
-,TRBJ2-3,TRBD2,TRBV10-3,CAISERITSGSTDTQYF,TGTGCCATCAGTGAGAGGATAACTAGCGGGAGCACAGATACGCAGTATTTT
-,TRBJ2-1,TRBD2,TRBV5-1,CASGAGRSDNEQFF,TGCGCCTCCGGAGCGGGAAGATCTGACAATGAGCAGTTCTTC
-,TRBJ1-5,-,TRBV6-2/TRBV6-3,CASSYSIGSGSNQPQHF,TGTGCCAGCAGTTACTCGATCGGTTCCGGGAGCAATCAGCCCCAGCATTTT
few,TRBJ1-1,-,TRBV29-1,CSVVRALEAFF,TGCAGCGTTGTCAGGGCCCTTGAAGCTTTCTTT
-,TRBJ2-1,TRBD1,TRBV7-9,CASSLFTGGNEQFF,TGTGCCAGCAGCCTCTTTACAGGGGGCAATGAGCAGTTCTTC
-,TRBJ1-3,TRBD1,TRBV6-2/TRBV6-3,CASSYDDRGFSGNTIYF,TGTGCCAGCAGTTACGATGACAGGGGGTTCTCTGGAAACACCATATATTTT
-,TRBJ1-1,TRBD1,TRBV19,CATKSGTGMGTEAFF,TGTGCCACCAAATCCGGGACAGGGATGGGCACTGAAGCTTTCTTT
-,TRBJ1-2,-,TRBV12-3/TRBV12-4,CASSYSRNGYTF,TGTGCCAGCAGTTACTCCAGGAATGGCTACACCTTC
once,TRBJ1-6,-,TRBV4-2,CASSQEGGEASSPLHF,TGTGCCAGCAGCCAAGAAGGCGGGGAGGCCAGTTCACCCCTCCACTTT
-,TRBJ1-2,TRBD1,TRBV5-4,CASSHRDRGSYGYTF,TGTGCCAGCAGCCACCGGGACAGGGGAAGCTATGGCTACACCTTC
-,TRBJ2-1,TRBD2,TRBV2,CATPSGGLPSYNEQFF,TGTGCCACCCCTAGCGGGGGGCTACCCTCCTACAATGAGCAGTTCTTC
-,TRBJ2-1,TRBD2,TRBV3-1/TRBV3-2,CASSYGLAGGPRQFF,TGTGCCAGCAGCTACGGACTAGCGGGGGGGCCCCGGCAGTTCTTC
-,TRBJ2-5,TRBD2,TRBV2,CASSERLAGLTQYF,TGTGCCAGCAGTGAACGGCTAGCGGGGCTGACCCAGTACTTC
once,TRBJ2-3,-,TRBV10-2,CASSMPIGRLAADTQYF,TGCGCCAGCAGTATGCCCATCGGTAGGTTAGCGGCAGATACGCAGTATTTT
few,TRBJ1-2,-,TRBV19,CASSISQAGHANYGYTF,TGTGCCAGTAGTATATCCCAGGCAGGCCACGCTAACTATGGCTACACCTTC
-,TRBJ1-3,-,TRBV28,CASSGSQSLSGNTIYF,TGTGCCAGCAGTGGGTCACAGTCCCTCTCTGGAAACACCATATATTTT
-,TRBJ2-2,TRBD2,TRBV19,CASRRRPGLPNTGELFF,TGTGCCAGTCGGCGTAGACCGGGACTACCCAACACCGGGGAGCTGTTTTTT
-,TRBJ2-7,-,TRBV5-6,CASSLEGHLRGEQYF,TGTGCCAGCAGCTTGGAGGGACATCTTAGAGGAGAGCAGTACTTC
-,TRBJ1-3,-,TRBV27,CASSKREHGGTIYF,TGTGCCAGCAGTAAACGGGAGCACGGCGGCACCATATATTTT
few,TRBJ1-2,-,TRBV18,CASSPRRLDRDTSNYGYTF,TGTGCCAGCTCACCCCGTCGTTTGGACCGGGACACCTCTAACTATGGCTACACCTTC
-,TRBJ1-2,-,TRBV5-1,CASSLGAGDLYGYTF,TGCGCCAGCAGCTTGGGTGCAGGGGACCTCTATGGCTACACCTTC
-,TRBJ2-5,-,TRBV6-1,CASSEGGETQYF,TGTGCCAGCAGTGAGGGGGGAGAGACCCAGTACTTC
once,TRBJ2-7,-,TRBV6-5,CASTYRYEQYF,TGTGCCAGCACCTACCGCTACGAGCAGTACTTC
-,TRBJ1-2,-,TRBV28,CASSLSAGNGYTF,TGTGCCAGCAGTTTATCGGCAGGGAATGGCTACACCTTC